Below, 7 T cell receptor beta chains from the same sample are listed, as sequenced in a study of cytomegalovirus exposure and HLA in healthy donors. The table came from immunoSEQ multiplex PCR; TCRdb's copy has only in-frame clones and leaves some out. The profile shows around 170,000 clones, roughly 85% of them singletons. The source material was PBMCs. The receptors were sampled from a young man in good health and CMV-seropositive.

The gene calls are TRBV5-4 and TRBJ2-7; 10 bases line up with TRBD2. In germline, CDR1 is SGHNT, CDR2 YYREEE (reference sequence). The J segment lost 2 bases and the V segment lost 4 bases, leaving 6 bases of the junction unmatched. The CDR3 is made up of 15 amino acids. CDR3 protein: CASSNGLAGAYEQYF. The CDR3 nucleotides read TGTGCCAGCAGCAATGGGCTAGCGGGGGCCTACGAGCAGTACTTC.

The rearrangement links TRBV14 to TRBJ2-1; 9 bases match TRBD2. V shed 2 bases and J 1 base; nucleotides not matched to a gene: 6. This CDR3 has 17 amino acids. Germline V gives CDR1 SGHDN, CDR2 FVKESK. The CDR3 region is CASSQRISGGSYNEQFF. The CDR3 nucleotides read TGTGCCAGCAGCCAACGTATAAGCGGGGGGTCCTACAATGAGCAGTTCTTC.

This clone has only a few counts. The CDR3 protein is CASRPPRRGDRYGYTF. DNA of the CDR3: TGTGCAAGTCGCCCCCCCCGTCGGGGGGATCGGTATGGCTACACCTTC. V and J are TRBV12-2 and TRBJ1-2. TRBV12-2 represents a pseudogene. The length of the CDR3 is 16 residues.

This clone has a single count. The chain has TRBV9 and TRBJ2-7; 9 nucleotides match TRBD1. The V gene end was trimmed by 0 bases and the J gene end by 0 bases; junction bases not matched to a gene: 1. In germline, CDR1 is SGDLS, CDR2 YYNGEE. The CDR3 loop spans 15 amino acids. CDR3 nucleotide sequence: TGTGCCAGCAGCGTAGAGGGACAGGGCTCCTACGAGCAGTACTTC. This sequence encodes CASSVEGQGSYEQYF.

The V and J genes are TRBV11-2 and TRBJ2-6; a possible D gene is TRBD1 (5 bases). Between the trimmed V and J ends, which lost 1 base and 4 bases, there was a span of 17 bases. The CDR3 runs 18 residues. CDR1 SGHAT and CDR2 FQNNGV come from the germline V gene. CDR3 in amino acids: CASSLATGLYSGANVLTF. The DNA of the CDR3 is TGTGCCAGCAGCTTAGCAACAGGCCTCTACTCAGGGGCCAACGTCCTGACTTTC. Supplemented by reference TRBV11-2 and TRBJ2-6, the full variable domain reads EAGVAQSPRYKIIEKRQSVAFWCNPISGHATLYWYQQILGQGPKLLIQFQNNGVVDDSQLPKDRFSAERLKGVDSTLKIQPAKLEDSAVYLCASSLATGLYSGANVLTFGAGSRLTVL.

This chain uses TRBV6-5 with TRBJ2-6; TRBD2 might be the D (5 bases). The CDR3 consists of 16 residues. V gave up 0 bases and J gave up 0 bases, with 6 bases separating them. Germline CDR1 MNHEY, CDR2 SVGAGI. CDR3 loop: CASSYSGLSGANVLTF. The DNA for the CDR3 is TGTGCCAGCAGTTACTCCGGACTCTCTGGGGCCAACGTCCTGACTTTC.

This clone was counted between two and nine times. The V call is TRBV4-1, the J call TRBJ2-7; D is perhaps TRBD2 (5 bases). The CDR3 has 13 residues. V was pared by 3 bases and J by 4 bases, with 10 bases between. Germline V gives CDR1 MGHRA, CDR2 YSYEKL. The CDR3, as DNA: TGCGCCAGCAGCCATGCGGGTGGTTACGAGCAGTACTTC. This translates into CASSHAGGYEQYF.